This T cell receptor (beta chain) came from a study of response to subunit inactivated influenza vaccine. Via MiXCR, TCRdb re-called the RT-PCR reads, giving one row per CDR3 protein. The repertoire holds roughly 520,000 distinct CDR3 sequences, with about 25% as singletons. The length of the CDR3 is 12 residues. V lost 2 bases to trimming and J lost 6 bases, with 5 bases between them. Germline loops: CDR1 ENHRY, CDR2 SYGVKD. A remark on this clonotype: Its antigen is currently unknown.

Whole-study findings and limits: The authors offered the suggestion that each seasonal influenza vaccination recruits few new T cells.

This clonotype was obtained from a man aged 45 to 65 who received an inactivated influenza vaccine. The gene calls are TRBV10-3 and TRBJ1-3, with D uncertain. The sample here was CD4+ T cells sorted from PBMCs, taken 5 to 6 days after vaccination. CDR3: CAISEKTNTIYF. CDR3 DNA: TGTGCCATCAGTGAGAAGACAAACACCATATATTTT.